This TCR beta chain was retrieved from a study of identical twins. Whole-study findings and limits: Weaker excess twin sharing was observed in beta out-of-frame sequences.

In TCRdb, the 5' RACE reads were re-called with MiXCR into one record per CDR3 protein. The sample has about 100,000 distinct CDR3 sequences; roughly 6% are singletons. The table lists this clonotype with many counts. Its cognate antigen is unknown. The V gene's germline CDR1 is SQVTM and CDR2 ANQGSEA. The length of the CDR3 is 14 residues. V gave up 6 bases and J gave up 7 bases; unmatched junction bases: 12. The sequencing input was memory T cells sorted from blood. The clonotype originates from a woman between 45 and 60 years old in good health. The rearrangement links TRBV29-1 to TRBJ2-1; 7 positions match TRBD2. The CDR3 DNA reads TGCAGCGTCCAGAATCTCCTAGCGGAAAATGAGCAGTTCTTC. Protein product: CSVQNLLAENEQFF.